The entry that follows covers one T cell receptor beta chain sequence. The antigen remains undetermined. The source of the sample is a study of shared clonotypes between healthy human individuals. General study results and limits: Naive subsets tended to show greater estimated richness than memory subsets.

The CDR3 is 14 residues long. The ends lost 6 bases at V and 7 bases at J; junction bases unmatched: 6. The germline CDR1 and CDR2 sequences are WNHNN and SYGVQD (reference sequence). The sorted-subset replicate PCRs were given 150 to 200 ng DNA, which is 25,000 to 35,000 T cell genomes. Some clones are missing from TCRdb's copy, which holds only in-frame ones; the method was immunoSEQ multiplex PCR. The sample holds 2 million to 2.5 million clones; approximately 94% are singletons and the top ten take 0.1% to 0.15%. The source is a young man in good health. The J gene is TRBJ1-6, the V gene TRBV10-1; TRBD1 matches 7 bases. Sequences were obtained from naive CD4+ T cells sorted from blood. Sample subset: CD45RA+ positively selected. The CDR3 coding sequence is TGCGCCAGCAGCTCGGGACAGATGAATTCACCCCTCCACTTT. Encoded protein: CASSSGQMNSPLHF.